Listed here is a single T cell receptor beta chain. The same CDR3 can be traced to other DNA sequences in this sample. The method was immunoSEQ multiplex PCR; TCRdb's version includes in-frame clones alone and lacks a portion of them. Of about 150,000 clones listed, 80% to 85% are singletons. These data originate in a study of blood T cell repertoires in COVID-19. About the study: PBMCs, B-cell-depleted T cells, or T cells were the source of the cDNA or gDNA that made up the material.

Germline CDR1 and CDR2: LGHNA and YSLEER. V was trimmed by 0 bases and J by 6 bases, leaving 6 bases between them. The length of the CDR3 is 13 residues. The rearrangement links TRBV4-3 to TRBJ1-5, with D perhaps matching TRBD1 (6 bases). The sequencing input was peripheral blood. This TCR came from a woman aged 60 to 75 with acute or convalescent COVID-19. The CDR3 DNA reads as TGCGCCAGCAGCCAAGACAGGGGTCAGCCCCAGCATTTT. The encoded protein is CASSQDRGQPQHF.